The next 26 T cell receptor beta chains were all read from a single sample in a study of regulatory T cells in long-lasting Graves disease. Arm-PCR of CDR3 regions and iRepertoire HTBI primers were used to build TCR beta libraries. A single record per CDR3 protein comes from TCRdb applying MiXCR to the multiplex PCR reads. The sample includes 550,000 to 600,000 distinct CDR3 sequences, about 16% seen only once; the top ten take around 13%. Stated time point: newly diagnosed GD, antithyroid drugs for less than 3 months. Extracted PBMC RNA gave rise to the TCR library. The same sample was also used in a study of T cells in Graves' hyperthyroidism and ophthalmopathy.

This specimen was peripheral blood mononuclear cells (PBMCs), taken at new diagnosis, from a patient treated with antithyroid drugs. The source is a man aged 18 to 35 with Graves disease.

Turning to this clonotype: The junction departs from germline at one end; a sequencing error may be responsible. In DNA form, the CDR3 reads TGTGCCGGCAGAGTGACAGTGAACACTGAAGCTTTCTTT. Its protein is CAGRVTVNTEAFF. The genes are TRBV12-3 or TRBV12-4 and TRBJ1-1; D possibly corresponds to TRBD1 (5 bases). The CDR3 totals 13 residues.

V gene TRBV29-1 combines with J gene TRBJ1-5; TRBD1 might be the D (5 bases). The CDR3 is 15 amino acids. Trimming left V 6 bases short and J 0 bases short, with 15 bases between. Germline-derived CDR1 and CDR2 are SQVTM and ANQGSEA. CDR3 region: CSVSIGADSNQPQHF. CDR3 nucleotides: TGCAGCGTCAGTATCGGGGCAGATAGCAATCAGCCCCAGCATTTT.

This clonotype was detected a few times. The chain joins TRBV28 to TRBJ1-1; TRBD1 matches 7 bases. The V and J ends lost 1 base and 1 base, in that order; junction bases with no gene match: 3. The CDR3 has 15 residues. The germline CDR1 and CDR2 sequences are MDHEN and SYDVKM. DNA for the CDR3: TGTGCCAGCAGTTTATTCCCAGGGGGGAACACTGAAGCTTTCTTT. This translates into CASSLFPGGNTEAFF.

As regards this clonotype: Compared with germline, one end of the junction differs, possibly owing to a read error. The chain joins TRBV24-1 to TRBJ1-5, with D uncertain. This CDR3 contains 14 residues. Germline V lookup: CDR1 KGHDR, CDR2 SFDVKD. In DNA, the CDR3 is TGTGCCGCCAGTGATTCCTCCACCTACCAGCCCCAACATTTT. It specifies CAASDSSTYQPQHF.

The CDR3 sequence: CASSFLTRGVLISNQPQHF. The CDR3 coding sequence is TGTGCCAGCAGTTTTCTTACACGGGGAGTCTTGATCAGCAATCAGCCCCAGCATTTT. The genes are TRBV12-3 or TRBV12-4 and TRBJ1-5; D is undetermined. V lost 3 bases to trimming and J lost 1 base, with 22 bases between them. The CDR3 has 19 residues.

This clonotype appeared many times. The CDR3 sequence: CASSFGAGGNTGELFF. CDR3 coding DNA: TGTGCCAGCAGCTTTGGGGCAGGGGGCAACACCGGGGAGCTGTTTTTT. V usage is TRBV11-2 and J usage is TRBJ2-2; TRBD1 aligns across 8 bases. This CDR3 region has 16 residues. With 3 bases clipped from V and 2 bases from J, the junction kept 5 bases outside the gene matches. Germline values: CDR1 SGHAT, CDR2 FQNNGV. Together with reference TRBV11-2 and TRBJ2-2, the CDR3 gives the full variable domain: EAGVAQSPRYKIIEKRQSVAFWCNPISGHATLYWYQQILGQGPKLLIQFQNNGVVDDSQLPKDRFSAERLKGVDSTLKIQPAKLEDSAVYLCASSFGAGGNTGELFFGEGSRLTVL.

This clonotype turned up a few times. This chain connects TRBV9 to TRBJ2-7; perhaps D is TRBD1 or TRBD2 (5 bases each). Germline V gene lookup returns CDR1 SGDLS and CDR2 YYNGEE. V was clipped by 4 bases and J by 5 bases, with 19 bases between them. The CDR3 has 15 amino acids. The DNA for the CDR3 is TGTGCCAGCAGCCCAATGGGACGGGGAGCGGACGAGCAGTACTTC. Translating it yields CASSPMGRGADEQYF.

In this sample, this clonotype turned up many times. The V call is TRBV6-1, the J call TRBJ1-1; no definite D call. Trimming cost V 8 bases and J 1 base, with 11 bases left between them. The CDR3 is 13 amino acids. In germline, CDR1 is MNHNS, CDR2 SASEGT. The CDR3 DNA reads TGTGCCAGCGGCCCAACGCGGAACACTGAAGCTTTCTTT. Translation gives CASGPTRNTEAFF.

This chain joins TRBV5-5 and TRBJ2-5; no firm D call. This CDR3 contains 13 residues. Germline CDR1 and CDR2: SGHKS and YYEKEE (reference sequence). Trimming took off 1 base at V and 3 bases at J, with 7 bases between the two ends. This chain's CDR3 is CASSLTDKETQYF. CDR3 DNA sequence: TGTGCCAGCAGCTTGACGGATAAAGAGACCCAGTACTTC.

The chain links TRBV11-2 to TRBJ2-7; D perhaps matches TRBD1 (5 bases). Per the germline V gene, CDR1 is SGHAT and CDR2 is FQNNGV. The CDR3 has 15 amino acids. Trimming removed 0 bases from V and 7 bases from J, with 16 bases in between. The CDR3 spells CASSLDRTHTWEQYF. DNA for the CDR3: TGTGCCAGCAGCTTAGATCGGACACATACGTGGGAGCAGTACTTC.

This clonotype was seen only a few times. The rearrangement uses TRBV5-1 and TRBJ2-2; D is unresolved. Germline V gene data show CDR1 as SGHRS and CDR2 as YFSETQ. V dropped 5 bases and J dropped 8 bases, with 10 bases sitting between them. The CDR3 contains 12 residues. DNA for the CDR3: TGCGCCAGCAGTCCTGCCCTTGGGGAGCTGTTTTTT. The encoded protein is CASSPALGELFF.

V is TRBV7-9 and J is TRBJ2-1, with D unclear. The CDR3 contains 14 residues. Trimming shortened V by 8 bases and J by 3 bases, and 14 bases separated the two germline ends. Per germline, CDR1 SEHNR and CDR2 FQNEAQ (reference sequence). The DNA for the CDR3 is TGTGCCAGCTCCCGTGGCAGCGACTACAATGAGCAGTTCTTC. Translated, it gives CASSRGSDYNEQFF. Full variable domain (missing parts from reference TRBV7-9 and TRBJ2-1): DTGVSQNPRHKITKRGQNVTFRCDPISEHNRLYWYRQTLGQGPEFLTYFQNEAQLEKSRLLSDRFSAERPKGSFSTLEIQRTEQGDSAMYLCASSRGSDYNEQFFGPGTRLTVL.

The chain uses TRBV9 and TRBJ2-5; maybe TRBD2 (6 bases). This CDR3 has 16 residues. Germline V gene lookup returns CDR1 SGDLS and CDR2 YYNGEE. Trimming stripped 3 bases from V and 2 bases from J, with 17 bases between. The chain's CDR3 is CASSGGTQFYQETQYF. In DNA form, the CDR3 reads TGTGCCAGCAGCGGAGGGACTCAGTTCTATCAAGAGACCCAGTACTTC.

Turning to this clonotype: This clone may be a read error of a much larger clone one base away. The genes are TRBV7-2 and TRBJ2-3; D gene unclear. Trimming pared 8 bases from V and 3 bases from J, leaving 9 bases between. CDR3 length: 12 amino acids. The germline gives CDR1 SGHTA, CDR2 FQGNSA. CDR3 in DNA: TGTGCCAGCGGGAAGGCGACAGATACGCAGTATTTT. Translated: CASGKATDTQYF.

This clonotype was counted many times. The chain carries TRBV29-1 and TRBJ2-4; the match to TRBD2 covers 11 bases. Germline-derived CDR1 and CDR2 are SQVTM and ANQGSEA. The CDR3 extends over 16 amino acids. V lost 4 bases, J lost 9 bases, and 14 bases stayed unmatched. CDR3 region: CSVGLLLAGGTGIQYF. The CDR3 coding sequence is TGCAGCGTTGGTCTTTTGCTAGCGGGAGGTACGGGCATTCAGTACTTC.

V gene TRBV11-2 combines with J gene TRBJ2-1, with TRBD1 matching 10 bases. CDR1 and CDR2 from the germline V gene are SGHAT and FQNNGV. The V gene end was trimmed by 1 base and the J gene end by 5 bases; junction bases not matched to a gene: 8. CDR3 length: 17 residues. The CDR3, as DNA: TGTGCCAGCAGCTTAGCCGCCAGACAGGGGGCACACAATGAGCAGTTCTTC. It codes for CASSLAARQGAHNEQFF.

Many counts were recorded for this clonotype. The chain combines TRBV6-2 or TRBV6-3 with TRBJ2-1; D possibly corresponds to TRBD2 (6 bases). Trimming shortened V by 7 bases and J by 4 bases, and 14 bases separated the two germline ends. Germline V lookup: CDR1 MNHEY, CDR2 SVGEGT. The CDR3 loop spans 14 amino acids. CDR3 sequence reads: CASTPGLGYNEQFF. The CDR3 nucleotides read TGTGCCAGCACACCGGGACTGGGTTACAATGAGCAGTTCTTC.

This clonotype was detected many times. CDR3 protein: CSVEAQGRTTEAFF. The CDR3 nucleotides read TGCAGCGTTGAGGCACAGGGGAGGACCACTGAAGCTTTCTTT. V usage is TRBV29-1 and J usage is TRBJ1-1, with 7 bases aligning to TRBD1. The germline CDR1 and CDR2 sequences are SQVTM and ANQGSEA. The junction had 8 bases not matched to a gene; V was cut back by 3 bases and J by 4 bases. This CDR3 contains 14 residues.

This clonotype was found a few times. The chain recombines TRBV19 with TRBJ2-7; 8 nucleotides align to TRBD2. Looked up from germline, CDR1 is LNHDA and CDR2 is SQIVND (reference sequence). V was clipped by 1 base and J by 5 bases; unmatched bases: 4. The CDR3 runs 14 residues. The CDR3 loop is CASSIAGGPHEQYF. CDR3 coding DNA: TGTGCCAGTAGTATAGCGGGAGGGCCCCACGAGCAGTACTTC. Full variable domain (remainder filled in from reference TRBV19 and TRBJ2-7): DGGITQSPKYLFRKEGQNVTLSCEQNLNHDAMYWYRQDPGQGLRLIYYSQIVNDFQKGDIAEGYSVSREKKESFPLTVTSAQKNPTAFYLCASSIAGGPHEQYFGPGTRLTVT.

The CDR3 loop reads CASRLQGPLLNSPLHF. The CDR3 nucleotides read TGTGCCAGCAGGCTACAGGGTCCCCTACTAAATTCACCCCTCCACTTT. The J gene is TRBJ1-6, the V gene TRBV6-1; TRBD1 might be the D (6 bases). Between the trimmed V and J ends, which lost 6 bases and 7 bases, there was a span of 19 bases. CDR1 is MNHNS and CDR2 is SASEGT in the germline V gene. CDR3 length: 16 amino acids.

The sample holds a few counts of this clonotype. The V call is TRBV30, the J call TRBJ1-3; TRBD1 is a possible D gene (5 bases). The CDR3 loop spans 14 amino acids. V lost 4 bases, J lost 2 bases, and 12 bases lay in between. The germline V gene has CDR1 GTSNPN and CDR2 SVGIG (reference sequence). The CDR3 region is CAWKGQGTGNTIYF. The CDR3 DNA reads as TGTGCCTGGAAAGGGCAGGGTACTGGAAACACCATATATTTT.

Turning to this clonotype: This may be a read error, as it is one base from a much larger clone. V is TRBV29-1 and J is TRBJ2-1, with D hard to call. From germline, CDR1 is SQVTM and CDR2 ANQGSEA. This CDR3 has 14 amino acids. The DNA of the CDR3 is TGCAGCGTTGTGGGTTGGAGCTCCTACAATGAGCAGCTCTTC. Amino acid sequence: CSVVGWSSYNEQLF.

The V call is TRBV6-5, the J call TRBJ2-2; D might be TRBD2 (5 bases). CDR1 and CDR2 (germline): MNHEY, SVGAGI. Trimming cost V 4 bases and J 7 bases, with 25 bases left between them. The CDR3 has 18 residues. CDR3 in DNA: TGTGCCAGCAGTTCTTTCACCCTAGCCTCCCTTACCGGCGGGGAGCTGTTTTTT. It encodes CASSSFTLASLTGGELFF.

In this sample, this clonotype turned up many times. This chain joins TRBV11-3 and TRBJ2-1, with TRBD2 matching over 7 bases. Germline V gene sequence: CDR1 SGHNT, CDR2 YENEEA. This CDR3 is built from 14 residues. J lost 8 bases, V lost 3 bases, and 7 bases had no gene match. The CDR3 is CASSFRGREDEQFF. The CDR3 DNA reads TGTGCCAGCAGCTTCCGGGGGAGGGAAGATGAGCAGTTCTTC. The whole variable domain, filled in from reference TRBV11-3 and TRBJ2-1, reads EAGVVQSPRYKIIEKKQPVAFWCNPISGHNTLYWYLQNLGQGPELLIRYENEEAVDDSQLPKDRFSAERLKGVDSTLKIQPAELGDSAVYLCASSFRGREDEQFFGPGTRLTVL.

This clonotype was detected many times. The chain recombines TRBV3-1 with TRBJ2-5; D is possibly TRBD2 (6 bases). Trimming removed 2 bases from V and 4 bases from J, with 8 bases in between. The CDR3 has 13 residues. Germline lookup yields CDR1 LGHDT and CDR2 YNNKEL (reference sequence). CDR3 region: CASSQQGGETQYF. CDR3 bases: TGTGCCAGCAGCCAACAGGGAGGAGAGACCCAGTACTTC.

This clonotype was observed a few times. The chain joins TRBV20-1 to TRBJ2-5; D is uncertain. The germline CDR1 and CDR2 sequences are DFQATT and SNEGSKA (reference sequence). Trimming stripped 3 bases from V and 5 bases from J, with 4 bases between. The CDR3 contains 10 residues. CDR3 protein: CSASEETQYF. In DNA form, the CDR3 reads TGCAGTGCTAGCGAGGAGACCCAGTACTTC.